These 21 T cell receptor beta chains originate from one sample sequenced in a study of T cell responses to AZD1222 COVID-19 vaccine. Profiling relied on immunoSEQ multiplex PCR, and the TCRdb table lists in-frame clones only, not all of them. This sample has about 150,000 clones; about nine tenths occur once, and the top ten carry about 5.9%. Sequences were derived from peripheral blood, sampled 28 days after the second AZD1222 dose. These receptors were taken from an adult who received the AZD1222 COVID-19 vaccine.

This chain joins TRBV5-4 and TRBJ1-2; no clear D. This CDR3 spans 12 amino acids. Germline V gene lookup returns CDR1 SGHNT and CDR2 YYREEE (reference sequence). V lost 4 bases, J lost 5 bases, and 9 bases lay in between. The CDR3: CASSQDTYGYTF. In DNA, the CDR3 is TGTGCCAGCAGCCAAGATACGTATGGCTACACCTTC.

The CDR3 nucleotides are TGTGCCAGCAGCTTAGCGCTCCAGGGCCAAGAGCAGTACTTC. It codes for CASSLALQGQEQYF. The chain links TRBV7-6 to TRBJ2-7; TRBD1 might be the D (5 bases). Trimming pared 0 bases from V and 7 bases from J, leaving 13 bases between. This CDR3 spans 14 amino acids. Germline CDR1 and CDR2: SGHVS and FNYEAQ.

The CDR3 is CASSPAPAPLVEQFF. The CDR3 DNA sequence: TGCGCCAGCAGCCCCGCCCCCGCTCCACTAGTTGAGCAGTTCTTC. The chain has TRBV5-1 and TRBJ2-1; a possible D gene is TRBD2 (5 bases). Germline values: CDR1 SGHRS, CDR2 YFSETQ. This CDR3 is 15 amino acids long. V dropped 4 bases and J dropped 9 bases, with 20 bases sitting between them.

The chain joins TRBV6-4 to TRBJ1-2, with 9 bases that match TRBD1. This CDR3 has 16 amino acids. The germline V gene encodes CDR1 MRHNA and CDR2 SNTAGT. The trim removed 2 bases at V and 8 bases at J, leaving 12 bases unmatched. CDR3: CASSDPEQGARRGYTF. The CDR3 DNA reads TGTGCCAGCAGTGACCCGGAACAGGGGGCGAGAAGGGGCTACACCTTC.

V and J are TRBV7-8 and TRBJ2-7; D assignment may be TRBD1 or TRBD2 (5 bases each). The germline V gene encodes CDR1 SGHVS and CDR2 FQNEAQ. V lost 1 base to trimming and J lost 3 bases, with 13 bases between them. CDR3 size: 15 residues. CDR3 residues: CASSLERGRNYEQYF. CDR3 DNA sequence: TGTGCCAGCAGCTTAGAAAGGGGACGTAACTACGAGCAGTACTTC.

The chain has TRBV15 and TRBJ1-3, with TRBD1 identical over 9 bases. The CDR3 contains 19 residues. The V gene end was trimmed by 3 bases and the J gene end by 0 bases; junction bases not matched to a gene: 12. In germline, CDR1 is LNHNV, CDR2 YYDKDF (reference sequence). Here the CDR3 DNA reads TGTGCCACCAGCAGCCCTTCCTCGGGACAGGGAATCTCTGGAAACACCATATATTTT. This encodes CATSSPSSGQGISGNTIYF.

The genes are TRBV7-2 and TRBJ1-3, with TRBD1 as a possible D gene (5 bases). Germline-derived CDR1 and CDR2 are SGHTA and FQGNSA. This CDR3 has 15 residues. V lost 2 bases to trimming and J lost 8 bases, with 16 bases between them. The CDR3 DNA reads as TGTGCCAGCAGCTTAAACGGACACTCGACTGACACCATATATTTT. Protein: CASSLNGHSTDTIYF. Based on the CDR3 plus reference TRBV7-2 and TRBJ1-3, the full variable domain is GAGVSQSPSNKVTEKGKDVELRCDPISGHTALYWYRQSLGQGLEFLIYFQGNSAPDKSGLPSDRFSAERTGGSVSTLTIQRTQQEDSAVYLCASSLNGHSTDTIYFGEGSWLTVV.

The V and J genes are TRBV28 and TRBJ1-2; TRBD1 matches 8 bases. The length of the CDR3 is 14 residues. Trimming at V came to 11 bases and at J to 3 bases, leaving 11 bases not matched to a gene. CDR1 is MDHEN, CDR2 SYDVKM, per germline. The CDR3 loop is CASRPGGRYYGYTF. CDR3 bases: TGTGCCTCCCGACCAGGGGGCCGTTACTATGGCTACACCTTC.

This chain joins TRBV10-2 and TRBJ1-2, with D hard to call. The V end lost 6 bases, the J end lost 3 bases, and 8 bases lay between the germline ends. This CDR3 is 12 amino acids long. CDR1 is WSHSY, CDR2 SAAADI, per germline. The DNA for the CDR3 is TGCGCCAGCAGGGGTTTCGACTATGGCTACACCTTC. This sequence encodes CASRGFDYGYTF.

This CDR3 reads CSATGGLQTQYF. CDR3 bases: TGCAGCGCGACAGGGGGCTTACAGACCCAGTACTTC. This chain uses TRBV29-1 with TRBJ2-5; 10 bases map to TRBD1. This CDR3 spans 12 amino acids. The germline CDR1 and CDR2 sequences are SQVTM and ANQGSEA. The ends lost 7 bases at V and 6 bases at J; junction bases unmatched: 5.

The V and J genes are TRBV9 and TRBJ1-6; D call uncertain. V dropped 3 bases and J dropped 0 bases, with 16 bases sitting between them. Germline-derived CDR1 and CDR2 are SGDLS and YYNGEE. The CDR3 contains 18 residues. The CDR3, as DNA: TGTGCCAGCAGCGACCCGATAGGGTCAAGCTCCTATAATTCACCCCTCCACTTT. Translation: CASSDPIGSSSYNSPLHF.

The count of this clone is one. The chain couples TRBV28 to TRBJ1-4, with 7 bases aligning to TRBD1. With V trimmed by 7 bases and J by 8 bases, 13 bases remained unmatched. The CDR3 is made up of 15 amino acids. In germline, CDR1 is MDHEN, CDR2 SYDVKM. CDR3 in amino acids: CASIRSGTAGEKLFF. The CDR3, as DNA: TGTGCCAGCATACGGTCCGGGACAGCGGGAGAAAAACTGTTTTTT.

V usage is TRBV11-2 and J usage is TRBJ2-7, with TRBD2 matching over 15 bases. J lost 6 bases, V lost 1 base, and 4 bases had no gene match. CDR3 length equals 16 residues. CDR1 is SGHAT, CDR2 FQNNGV, per germline. The CDR3: CASSLGTGLAGGEQYF. The DNA of the CDR3 is TGTGCCAGCAGCTTAGGGACGGGACTAGCGGGGGGCGAGCAGTACTTC.

The chain has TRBV28 and TRBJ2-7; D remains ambiguous. V lost 1 base, J lost 2 bases, and 15 bases lay in between. The CDR3 is 16 residues long. Germline V gives CDR1 MDHEN, CDR2 SYDVKM. DNA of the CDR3: TGTGCCAGCAGTTTATCCTGGAGCAAACCCACCTACGAGCAGTACTTC. It specifies CASSLSWSKPTYEQYF.

The rearrangement links TRBV27 to TRBJ1-2, with 9 bases matching TRBD1. The V segment lost 5 bases and the J segment 1 base; nucleotides outside the gene matches: 8. Germline V CDR1 and CDR2: MNHEY, SMNVEV (reference sequence). This CDR3 contains 16 residues. This CDR3 is CASSRAPGQGNYGYTF. As DNA, the CDR3 is TGTGCCAGCAGTAGGGCGCCGGGACAGGGTAACTATGGCTACACCTTC.

The chain is built from TRBV30 and TRBJ1-6; 7 bases fit TRBD1. The germline CDR1 and CDR2 sequences are GTSNPN and SVGIG (reference sequence). This CDR3 spans 13 amino acids. J was trimmed by 7 bases and V by 3 bases; bases with no gene match: 3. CDR3 coding DNA: TGTGCCTGGAGACAGGGGTGGAATTCACCCCTCCACTTT. Encoded protein: CAWRQGWNSPLHF.

The chain recombines TRBV28 with TRBJ1-2, with D possibly being TRBD1 (5 bases). Germline V gives CDR1 MDHEN, CDR2 SYDVKM. Trimming left V 2 bases short and J 7 bases short, with 14 bases between. CDR3 size: 14 residues. CDR3 sequence reads: CASSLISTGFGYTF. DNA for the CDR3: TGTGCCAGCAGTTTAATTAGTACAGGCTTTGGCTACACCTTC.

V is TRBV12-3 or TRBV12-4 and J is TRBJ1-2; TRBD1 agrees at 8 bases. V was pared by 7 bases and J by 6 bases, with 4 bases of the junction left unmatched. The CDR3 is 12 amino acids. CDR3 region: CASKTGDNGYTF. CDR3 in DNA: TGTGCCAGCAAGACAGGGGATAATGGCTACACCTTC.

The chain employs TRBV4-2 and TRBJ1-2, with a possible D match to TRBD1 (6 bases). Trimming left V 2 bases short and J 8 bases short, with 21 bases between. From germline, CDR1 is LGHNA and CDR2 YNFKEQ. The CDR3 runs 16 residues. In nucleotides, the CDR3 is TGTGCCAGCAGCCAAAACGGCGACCCCAGTCAGGGGGGCTACACCTTC. It is translated as CASSQNGDPSQGGYTF.

The chain links TRBV7-6 to TRBJ1-5; 8 bases fit TRBD1. The CDR3 runs 15 residues. Trimming at V came to 1 base and at J to 7 bases, leaving 6 bases not matched to a gene. Germline V lookup: CDR1 SGHVS, CDR2 FNYEAQ. CDR3 sequence reads: CASSLDVGDRQPQHF. The CDR3 DNA follows: TGTGCCAGCAGCTTAGACGTCGGGGACAGGCAGCCCCAGCATTTT.

V usage is TRBV10-2 and J usage is TRBJ2-3, with TRBD2 identical over 9 bases. Germline CDR1 WSHSY, CDR2 SAAADI. V shed 8 bases and J 0 bases; nucleotides not matched to a gene: 9. The CDR3 is made up of 16 amino acids. The CDR3 DNA reads TGCGCCAGCGCTGAGCCGGGACTAGCAAGCACAGATACGCAGTATTTT. Its translation: CASAEPGLASTDTQYF.